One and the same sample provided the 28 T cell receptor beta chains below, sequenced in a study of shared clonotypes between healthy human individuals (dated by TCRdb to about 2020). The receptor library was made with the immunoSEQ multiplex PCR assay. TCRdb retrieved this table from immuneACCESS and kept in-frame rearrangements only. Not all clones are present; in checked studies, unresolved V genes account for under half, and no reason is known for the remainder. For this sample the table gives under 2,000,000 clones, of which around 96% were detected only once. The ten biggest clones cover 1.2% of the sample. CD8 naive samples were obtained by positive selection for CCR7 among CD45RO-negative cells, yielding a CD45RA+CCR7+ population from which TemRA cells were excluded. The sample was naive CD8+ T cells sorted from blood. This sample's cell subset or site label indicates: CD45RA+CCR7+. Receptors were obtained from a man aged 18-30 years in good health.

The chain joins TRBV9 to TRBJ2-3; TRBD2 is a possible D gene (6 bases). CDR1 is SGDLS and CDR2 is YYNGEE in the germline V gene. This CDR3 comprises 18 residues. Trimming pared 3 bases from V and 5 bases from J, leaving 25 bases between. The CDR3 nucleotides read TGTGCCAGCAGCGCACCCCCGGGCGTATTGGGAGGAAGAGATACGCAGTATTTT. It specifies CASSAPPGVLGGRDTQYF.

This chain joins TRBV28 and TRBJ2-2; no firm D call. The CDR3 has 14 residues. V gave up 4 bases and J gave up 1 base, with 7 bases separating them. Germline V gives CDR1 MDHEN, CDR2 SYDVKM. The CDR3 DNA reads TGTGCCAGCAGTTCCCCCCTGAACACCGGGGAGCTGTTTTTT. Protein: CASSSPLNTGELFF.

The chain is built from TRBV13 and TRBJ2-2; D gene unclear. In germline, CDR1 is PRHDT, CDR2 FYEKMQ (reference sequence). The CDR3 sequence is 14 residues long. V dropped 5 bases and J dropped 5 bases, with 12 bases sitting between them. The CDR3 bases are TGTGCCAGCAGCCCCGGACCGAGAACCGGGGAGCTGTTTTTT. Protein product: CASSPGPRTGELFF.

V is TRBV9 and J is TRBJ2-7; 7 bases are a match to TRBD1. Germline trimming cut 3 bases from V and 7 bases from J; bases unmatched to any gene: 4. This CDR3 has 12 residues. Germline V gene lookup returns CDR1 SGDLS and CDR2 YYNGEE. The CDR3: CASSDAGGEQYF. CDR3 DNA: TGTGCCAGCAGCGACGCAGGGGGAGAGCAGTACTTC.

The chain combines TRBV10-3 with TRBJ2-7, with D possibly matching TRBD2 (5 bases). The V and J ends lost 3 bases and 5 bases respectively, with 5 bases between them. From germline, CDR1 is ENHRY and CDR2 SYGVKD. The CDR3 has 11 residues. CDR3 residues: CAISDGNEQYF. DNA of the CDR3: TGTGCCATCAGTGACGGGAACGAGCAGTACTTC.

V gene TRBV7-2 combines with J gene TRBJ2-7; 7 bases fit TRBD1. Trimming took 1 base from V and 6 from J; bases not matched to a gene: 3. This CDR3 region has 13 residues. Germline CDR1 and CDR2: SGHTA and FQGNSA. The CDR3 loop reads CASSLGQGAEQYF. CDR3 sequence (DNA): TGTGCCAGCAGCTTAGGACAGGGAGCCGAGCAGTACTTC.

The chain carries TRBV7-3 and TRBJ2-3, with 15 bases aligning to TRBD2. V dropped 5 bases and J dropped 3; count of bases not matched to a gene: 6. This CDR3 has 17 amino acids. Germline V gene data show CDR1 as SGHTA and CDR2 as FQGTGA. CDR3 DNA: TGTGCCAGCAGCCCCGGGACTAGCGGGGGGTGGACAGATACGCAGTATTTT. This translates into CASSPGTSGGWTDTQYF.

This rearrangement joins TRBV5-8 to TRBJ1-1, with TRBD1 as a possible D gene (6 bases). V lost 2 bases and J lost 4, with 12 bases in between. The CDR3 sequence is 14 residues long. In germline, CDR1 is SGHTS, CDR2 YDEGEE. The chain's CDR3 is CASSFRGGLTEAFF. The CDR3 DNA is TGTGCCAGCAGCTTCCGGGGGGGGCTCACTGAAGCTTTCTTT.

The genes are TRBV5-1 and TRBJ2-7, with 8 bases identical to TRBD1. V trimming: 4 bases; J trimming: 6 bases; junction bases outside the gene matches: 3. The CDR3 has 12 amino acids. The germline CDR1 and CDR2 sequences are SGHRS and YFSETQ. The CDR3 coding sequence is TGCGCCAGCAGCAGGACAGGGCCCGAGCAGTACTTC. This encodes CASSRTGPEQYF.

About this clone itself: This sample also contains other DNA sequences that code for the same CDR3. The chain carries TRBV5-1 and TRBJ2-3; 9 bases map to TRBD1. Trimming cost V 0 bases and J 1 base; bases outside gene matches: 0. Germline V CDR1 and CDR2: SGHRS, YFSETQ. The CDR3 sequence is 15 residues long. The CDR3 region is CASSLGQGGTDTQYF. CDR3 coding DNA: TGCGCCAGCAGCTTGGGACAGGGGGGCACAGATACGCAGTATTTT. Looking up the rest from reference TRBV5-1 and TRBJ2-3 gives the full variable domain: KAGVTQTPRYLIKTRGQQVTLSCSPISGHRSVSWYQQTPGQGLQFLFEYFSETQRNKGNFPGRFSGRQFSNSRSEMNVSTLELGDSALYLCASSLGQGGTDTQYFGPGTRLTVL.

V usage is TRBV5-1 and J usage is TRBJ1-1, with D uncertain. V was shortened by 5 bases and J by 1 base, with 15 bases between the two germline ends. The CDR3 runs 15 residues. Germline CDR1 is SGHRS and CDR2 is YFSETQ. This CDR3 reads CASRTGEHGNTEAFF. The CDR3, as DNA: TGCGCCAGCAGGACCGGAGAGCACGGGAACACTGAAGCTTTCTTT.

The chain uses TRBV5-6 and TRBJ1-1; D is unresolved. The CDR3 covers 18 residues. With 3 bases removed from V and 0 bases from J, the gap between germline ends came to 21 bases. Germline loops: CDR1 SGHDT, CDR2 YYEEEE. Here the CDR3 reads CASSSTQPLTVMNTEAFF. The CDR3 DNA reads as TGTGCCAGCAGCTCAACCCAGCCGCTTACCGTGATGAACACTGAAGCTTTCTTT.

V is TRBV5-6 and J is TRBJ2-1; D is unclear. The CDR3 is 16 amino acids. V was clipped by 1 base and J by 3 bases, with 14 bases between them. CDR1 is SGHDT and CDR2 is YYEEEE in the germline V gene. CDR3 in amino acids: CASSLNSRTGYNEQFF. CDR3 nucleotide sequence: TGTGCCAGCAGCTTGAATAGTAGGACCGGCTACAATGAGCAGTTCTTC.

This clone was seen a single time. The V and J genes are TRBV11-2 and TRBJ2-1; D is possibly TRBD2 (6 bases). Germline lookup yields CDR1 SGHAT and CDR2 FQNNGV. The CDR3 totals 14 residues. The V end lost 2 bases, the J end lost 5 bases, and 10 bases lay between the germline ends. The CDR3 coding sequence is TGTGCCAGCAGCTTACAGGGACTTAACAATGAGCAGTTCTTC. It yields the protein CASSLQGLNNEQFF.

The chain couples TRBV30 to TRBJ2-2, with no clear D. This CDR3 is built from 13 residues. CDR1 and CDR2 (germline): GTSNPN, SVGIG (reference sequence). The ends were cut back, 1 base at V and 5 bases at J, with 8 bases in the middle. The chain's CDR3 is CAWSALGTGELFF. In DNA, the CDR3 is TGTGCCTGGAGTGCCCTAGGGACCGGGGAGCTGTTTTTT.

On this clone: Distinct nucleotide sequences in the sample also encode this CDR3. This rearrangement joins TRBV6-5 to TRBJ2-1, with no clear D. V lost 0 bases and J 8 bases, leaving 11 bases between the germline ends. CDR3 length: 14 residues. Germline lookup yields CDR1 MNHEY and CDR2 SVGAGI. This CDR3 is CASSYSGTGDEQFF. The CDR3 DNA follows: TGTGCCAGCAGTTACTCTGGAACCGGTGATGAGCAGTTCTTC.

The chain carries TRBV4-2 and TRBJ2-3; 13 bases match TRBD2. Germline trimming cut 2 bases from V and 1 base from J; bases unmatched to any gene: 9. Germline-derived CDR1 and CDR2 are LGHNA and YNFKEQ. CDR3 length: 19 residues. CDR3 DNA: TGTGCCAGCAGCCAATTATCGACTAGCGGGGGGCCAGGCACAGATACGCAGTATTTT. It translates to CASSQLSTSGGPGTDTQYF.

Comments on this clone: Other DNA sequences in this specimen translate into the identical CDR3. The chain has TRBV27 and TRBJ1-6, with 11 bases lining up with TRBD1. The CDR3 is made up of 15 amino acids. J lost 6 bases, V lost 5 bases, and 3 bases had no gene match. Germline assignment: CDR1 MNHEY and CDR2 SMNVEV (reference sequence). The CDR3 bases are TGTGCCAGCAGTCCAGGGACAGGGGGTAATTCACCCCTCCACTTT. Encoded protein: CASSPGTGGNSPLHF.

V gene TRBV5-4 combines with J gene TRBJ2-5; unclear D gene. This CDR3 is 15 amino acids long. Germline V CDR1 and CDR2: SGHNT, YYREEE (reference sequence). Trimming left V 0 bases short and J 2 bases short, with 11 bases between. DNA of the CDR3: TGTGCCAGCAGCTTGGTGGGTCCTAAACAAGAGACCCAGTACTTC. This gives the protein CASSLVGPKQETQYF.

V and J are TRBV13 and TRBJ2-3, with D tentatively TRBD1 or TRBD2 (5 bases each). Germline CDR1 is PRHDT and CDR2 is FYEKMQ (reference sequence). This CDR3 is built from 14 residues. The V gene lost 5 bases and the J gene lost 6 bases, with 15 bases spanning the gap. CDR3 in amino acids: CASSPGTAPDTQYF. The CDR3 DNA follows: TGTGCCAGCAGCCCCGGGACGGCCCCTGATACGCAGTATTTT.

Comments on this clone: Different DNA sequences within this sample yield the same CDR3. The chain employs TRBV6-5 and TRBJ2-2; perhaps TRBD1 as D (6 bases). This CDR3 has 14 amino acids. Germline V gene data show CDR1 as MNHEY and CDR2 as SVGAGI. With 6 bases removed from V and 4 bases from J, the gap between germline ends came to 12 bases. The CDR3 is CASSDRGGTGELFF. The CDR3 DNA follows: TGTGCCAGCAGCGACAGAGGGGGCACCGGGGAGCTGTTTTTT.

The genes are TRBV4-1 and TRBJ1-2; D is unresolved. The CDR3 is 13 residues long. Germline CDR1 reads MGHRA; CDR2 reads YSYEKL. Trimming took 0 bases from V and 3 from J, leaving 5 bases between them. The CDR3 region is CASSQDGDYGYTF. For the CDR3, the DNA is TGCGCCAGCAGCCAAGATGGAGACTATGGCTACACCTTC.

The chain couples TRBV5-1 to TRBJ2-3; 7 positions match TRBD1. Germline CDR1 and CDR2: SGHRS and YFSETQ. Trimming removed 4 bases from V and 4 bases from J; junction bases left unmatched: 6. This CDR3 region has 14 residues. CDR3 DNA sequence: TGCGCCAGCAGCGAGACAGGGTTCCCAGATACGCAGTATTTT. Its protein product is CASSETGFPDTQYF.

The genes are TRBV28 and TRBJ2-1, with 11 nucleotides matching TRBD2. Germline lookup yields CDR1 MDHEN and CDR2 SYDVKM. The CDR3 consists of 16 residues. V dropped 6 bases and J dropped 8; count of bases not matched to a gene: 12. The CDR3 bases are TGTGCCAGCAGCCTTCCCACTAGCGGGGGAGAGGATGAGCAGTTCTTC. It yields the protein CASSLPTSGGEDEQFF.

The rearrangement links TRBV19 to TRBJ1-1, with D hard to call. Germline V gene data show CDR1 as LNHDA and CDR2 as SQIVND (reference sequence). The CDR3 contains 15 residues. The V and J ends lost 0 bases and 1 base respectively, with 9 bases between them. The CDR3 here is CASSIDTVGNTEAFF. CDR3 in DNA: TGTGCCAGTAGTATAGATACAGTCGGGAACACTGAAGCTTTCTTT. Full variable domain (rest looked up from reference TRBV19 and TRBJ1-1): DGGITQSPKYLFRKEGQNVTLSCEQNLNHDAMYWYRQDPGQGLRLIYYSQIVNDFQKGDIAEGYSVSREKKESFPLTVTSAQKNPTAFYLCASSIDTVGNTEAFFGQGTRLTVV.

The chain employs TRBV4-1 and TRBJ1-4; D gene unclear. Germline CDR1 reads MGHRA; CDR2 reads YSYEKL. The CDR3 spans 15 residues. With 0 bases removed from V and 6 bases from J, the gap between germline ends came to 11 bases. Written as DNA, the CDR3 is TGCGCCAGCAGCCAAGATAGGGCAGCTGATGAAAAACTGTTTTTT. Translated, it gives CASSQDRAADEKLFF.

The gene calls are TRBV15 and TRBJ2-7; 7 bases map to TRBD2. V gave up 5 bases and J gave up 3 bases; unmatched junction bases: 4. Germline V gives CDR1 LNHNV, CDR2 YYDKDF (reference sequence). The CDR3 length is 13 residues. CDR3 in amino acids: CATSPGRDYEQYF. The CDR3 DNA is TGTGCCACCAGCCCGGGGAGGGACTACGAGCAGTACTTC. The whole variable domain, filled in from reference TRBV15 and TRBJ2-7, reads DAMVIQNPRYQVTQFGKPVTLSCSQTLNHNVMYWYQQKSSQAPKLLFHYYDKDFNNEADTPDNFQSRRPNTSFCFLDIRSPGLGDTAMYLCATSPGRDYEQYFGPGTRLTVT.

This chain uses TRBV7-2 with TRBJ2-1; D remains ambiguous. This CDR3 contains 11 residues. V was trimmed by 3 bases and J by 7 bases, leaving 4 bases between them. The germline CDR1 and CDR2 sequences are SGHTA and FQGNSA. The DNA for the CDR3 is TGTGCCAGCAGCTTTATTAATGAGCAGTTCTTC. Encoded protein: CASSFINEQFF.